The 2 T cell receptor beta chains listed next were all sequenced from one sample in a study of blood T cell repertoires in COVID-19. TCRdb keeps only in-frame clones here, not all; method: immunoSEQ multiplex PCR. The sample consists of 390,000 or so clones, roughly 85% of them appearing once. Sequences were obtained from peripheral blood. Every receptor here comes from a woman aged 25 to 39 with active or convalescent COVID-19.

J is TRBJ2-1 and V is TRBV3-1 (or the pseudogene TRBV3-2); TRBD2 matches 7 bases. Unmatched junction bases numbered 10, after V lost 2 bases and J lost 9 bases. CDR1 LGHDT and CDR2 YNNKEL come from the germline V gene (reference sequence). The CDR3 covers 15 residues. In nucleotides, the CDR3 is TGTGCCAGCAGCCAATTTCCGGGGGGAGACGGTGAGCAGTTCTTC. Translation gives CASSQFPGGDGEQFF.

The chain employs TRBV19 and TRBJ1-4; D gene unclear. Between the trimmed V and J ends, which lost 10 bases and 0 bases, there was a span of 12 bases. From germline, CDR1 is LNHDA and CDR2 SQIVND (reference sequence). This CDR3 comprises 14 residues. CDR3 residues: CATAWSATNEKLFF. CDR3 DNA: TGTGCCACCGCGTGGTCCGCAACTAATGAAAAACTGTTTTTT.